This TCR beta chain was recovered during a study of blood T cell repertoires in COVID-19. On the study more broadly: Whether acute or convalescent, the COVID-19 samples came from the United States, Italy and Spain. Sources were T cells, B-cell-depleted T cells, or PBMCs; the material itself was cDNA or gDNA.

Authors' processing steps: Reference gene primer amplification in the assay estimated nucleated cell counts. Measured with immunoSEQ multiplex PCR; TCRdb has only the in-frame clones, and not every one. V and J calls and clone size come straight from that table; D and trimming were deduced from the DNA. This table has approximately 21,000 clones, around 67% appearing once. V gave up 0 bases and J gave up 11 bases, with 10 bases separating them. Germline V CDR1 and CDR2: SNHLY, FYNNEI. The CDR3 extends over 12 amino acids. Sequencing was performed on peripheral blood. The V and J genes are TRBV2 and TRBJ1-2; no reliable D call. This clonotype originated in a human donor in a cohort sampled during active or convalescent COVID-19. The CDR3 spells CASSEALREYTF. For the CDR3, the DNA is TGTGCCAGCAGTGAAGCGCTTCGGGAGTACACCTTC. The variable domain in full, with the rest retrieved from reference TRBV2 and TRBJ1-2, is EPEVTQTPSHQVTQMGQEVILRCVPISNHLYFYWYRQILGQKVEFLVSFYNNEISEKSEIFDDQFSVERPDGSNFTLKIRSTKLEDSAMYFCASSEALREYTFGSGTRLTVV.